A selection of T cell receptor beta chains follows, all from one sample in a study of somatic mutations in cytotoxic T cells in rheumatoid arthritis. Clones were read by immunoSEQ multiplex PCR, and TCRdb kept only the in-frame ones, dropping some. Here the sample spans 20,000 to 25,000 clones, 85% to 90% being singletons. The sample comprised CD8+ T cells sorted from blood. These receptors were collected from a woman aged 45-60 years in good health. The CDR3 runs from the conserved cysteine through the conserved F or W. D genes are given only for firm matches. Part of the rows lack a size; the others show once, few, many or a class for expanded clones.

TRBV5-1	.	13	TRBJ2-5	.	TGCGCCAGCAGCTTCAGGGTTGGGGAGACCCAGTACTTC	CASSFRVGETQYF
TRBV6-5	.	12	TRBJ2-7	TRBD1	TGTGCCAGCACGGGACAGGGGTACGAGCAGTACTTC	CASTGQGYEQYF
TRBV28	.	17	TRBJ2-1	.	TGTGCCAGCAGTTTTGGCTCCCAGCAGGGGGGGTCTCGAGAGCAGTTCTTC	CASSFGSQQGGSREQFF
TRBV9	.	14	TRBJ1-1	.	TGTGCCAGCAGCGTAGGATCGGGTCGCGCTGAAGCTTTCTTT	CASSVGSGRAEAFF
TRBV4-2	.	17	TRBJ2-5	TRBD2	TGTGCCAGCAGCCCCCATCCTGGTGCGGGGGGTGGAGAGACCCAGTACTTC	CASSPHPGAGGGETQYF
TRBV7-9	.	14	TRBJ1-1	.	TGTGCCAGCAGCCCCACAAGCCTGAACACTGAAGCTTTCTTT	CASSPTSLNTEAFF
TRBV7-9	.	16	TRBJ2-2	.	TGTGCCAGCAGCCCCACGGAGGGCTGGCGGACCGGGGAGCTGTTTTTT	CASSPTEGWRTGELFF
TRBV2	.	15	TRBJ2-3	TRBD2	TGTGCCAGCAGTGAGCCGGGGGGGACCACAGATACGCAGTATTTT	CASSEPGGTTDTQYF
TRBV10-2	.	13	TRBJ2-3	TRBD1	TGCGCCAGCGGAGGGACAGGAACAGATACGCAGTATTTT	CASGGTGTDTQYF
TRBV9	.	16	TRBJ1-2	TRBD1	TGTGCCAGCAGCCCAGAGGGACAGGGGGATCACTATGGCTACACCTTC	CASSPEGQGDHYGYTF
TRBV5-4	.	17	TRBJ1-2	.	TGTGCCAGCAGCTTAGGCATCGGAACGGATTATAACTATGGCTACACCTTC	CASSLGIGTDYNYGYTF
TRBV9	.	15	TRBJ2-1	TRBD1	TGTGCCAGCAGCGCAGACGGGACAGGGGGCAATGAGCAGTTCTTC	CASSADGTGGNEQFF
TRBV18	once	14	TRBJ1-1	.	TGTGCCAGCTCACCAGGTACCGAGAACACTGAAGCTTTCTTT	CASSPGTENTEAFF
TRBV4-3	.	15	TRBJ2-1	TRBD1	TGCGCCAGCAGCTACTCGGGGACAGGGCAGAATGAGCAGTTCTTC	CASSYSGTGQNEQFF
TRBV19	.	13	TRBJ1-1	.	TGTGCCAGTAGTATTCCTCAGAACACTGAAGCTTTCTTT	CASSIPQNTEAFF
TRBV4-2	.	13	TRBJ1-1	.	TGTGCCAGCAGCCAAGAGGGGACCTGGGAAGCTTTCTTT	CASSQEGTWEAFF
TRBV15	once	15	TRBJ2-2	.	TGTGCCACCAGCTTCGGGGGGCGCGACACCGGGGAGCTGTTTTTT	CATSFGGRDTGELFF
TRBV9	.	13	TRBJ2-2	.	TGTGCCAGCAGCGCGACGAACACCGGGGAGCTGTTTTTT	CASSATNTGELFF
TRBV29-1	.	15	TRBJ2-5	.	TGCAGCGTTGTTGGGACTCATCCCCTCCAAGAGACCCAGTACTTC	CSVVGTHPLQETQYF
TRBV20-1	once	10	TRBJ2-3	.	TGCAGTGCGAAAGGTGATACGCAGTATTTT	CSAKGDTQYF